This TCR beta chain emerged from a study of patients and donors after allogeneic stem cell transplantation. V was cut by 1 base and J by 6 bases, with 15 bases left in between. Germline assignment: CDR1 LNHDA and CDR2 SQIVND (reference sequence). The CDR3 runs 15 residues. TCRdb processed the RT-PCR reads anew with MiXCR; each CDR3 protein has one entry. The repertoire consists of about 410,000 distinct CDR3 sequences, with 16% occurring once and the leading ten covering about 7%. This clonotype has just a few counts. The sequence was collected from a human donor who was either an allogeneic HSCT recipient or a stem cell or donor lymphocyte infusion donor (not recorded which). It is not recorded whose cells these are; they may come from a transplant donor. The gene calls are TRBV19 and TRBJ1-2; no clear D. The sequenced sample was blood, either unsorted or a sorted T cell fraction (not recorded which). The CDR3 DNA sequence: TGTGCCAGTAGTATAGGTTTCCGAGGGAGTGATGGCTACACCTTC. This translates into CASSIGFRGSDGYTF.